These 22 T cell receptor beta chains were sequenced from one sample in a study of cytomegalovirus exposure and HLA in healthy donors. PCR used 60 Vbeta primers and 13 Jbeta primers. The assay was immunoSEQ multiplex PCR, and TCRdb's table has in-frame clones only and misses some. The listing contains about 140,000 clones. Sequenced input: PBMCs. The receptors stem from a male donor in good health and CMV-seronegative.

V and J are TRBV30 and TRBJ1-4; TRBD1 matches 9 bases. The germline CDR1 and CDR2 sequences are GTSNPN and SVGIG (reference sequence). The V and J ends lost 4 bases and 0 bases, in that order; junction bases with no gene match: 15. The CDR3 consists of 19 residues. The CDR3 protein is CAWKVPNWDRDATNEKLFF. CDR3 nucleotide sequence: TGTGCCTGGAAGGTCCCCAATTGGGACAGGGATGCAACTAATGAAAAACTGTTTTTT. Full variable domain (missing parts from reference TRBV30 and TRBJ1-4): SQTIHQWPATLVQPVGSPLSLECTVEGTSNPNLYWYRQAAGRGLQLLFYSVGIGQISSEVPQNLSASRPQDRQFILSSKKLLLSDSGFYLCAWKVPNWDRDATNEKLFFGSGTQLSVL.

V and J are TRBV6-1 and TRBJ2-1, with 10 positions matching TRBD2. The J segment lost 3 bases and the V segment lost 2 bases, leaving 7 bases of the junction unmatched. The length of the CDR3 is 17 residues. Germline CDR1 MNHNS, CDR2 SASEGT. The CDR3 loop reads CASSESASGRFYNEQFF. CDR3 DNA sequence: TGTGCCAGCAGTGAATCGGCTAGCGGGAGATTCTACAATGAGCAGTTCTTC.

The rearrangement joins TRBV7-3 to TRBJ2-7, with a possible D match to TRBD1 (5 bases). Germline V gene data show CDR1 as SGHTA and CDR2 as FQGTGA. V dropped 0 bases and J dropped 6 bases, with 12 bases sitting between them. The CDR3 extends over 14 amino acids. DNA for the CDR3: TGTGCCAGCAGCTTAACGGGGCCGTCCGGCGAGCAGTACTTC. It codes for CASSLTGPSGEQYF.

Here the CDR3 reads CASSAWTDQETQYF. CDR3 nucleotide sequence: TGTGCCAGCAGCGCTTGGACAGACCAAGAGACCCAGTACTTC. This rearrangement joins TRBV7-9 to TRBJ2-5; D is perhaps TRBD1 (6 bases). The germline gives CDR1 SEHNR, CDR2 FQNEAQ (reference sequence). With 5 bases removed from V and 0 bases from J, the gap between germline ends came to 10 bases. The CDR3 totals 14 residues.

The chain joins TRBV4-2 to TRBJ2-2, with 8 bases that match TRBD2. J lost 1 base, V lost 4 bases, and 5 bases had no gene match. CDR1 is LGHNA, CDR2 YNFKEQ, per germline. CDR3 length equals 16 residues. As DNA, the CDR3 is TGTGCCAGCAGCCCAAGGCTAGCGGGGAACACCGGGGAGCTGTTTTTT. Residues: CASSPRLAGNTGELFF.

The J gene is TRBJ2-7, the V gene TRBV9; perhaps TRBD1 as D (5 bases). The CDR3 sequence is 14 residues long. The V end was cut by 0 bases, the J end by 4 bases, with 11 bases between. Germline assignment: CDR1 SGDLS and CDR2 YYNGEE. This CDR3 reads CASSVGPGWYEQYF. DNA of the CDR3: TGTGCCAGCAGCGTAGGGCCAGGGTGGTACGAGCAGTACTTC.

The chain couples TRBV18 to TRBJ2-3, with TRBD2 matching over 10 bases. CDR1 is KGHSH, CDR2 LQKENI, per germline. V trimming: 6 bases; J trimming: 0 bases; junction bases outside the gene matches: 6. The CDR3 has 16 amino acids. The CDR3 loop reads CASSRTSGASTDTQYF. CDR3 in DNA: TGTGCCAGCTCGCGGACTAGCGGAGCTAGCACAGATACGCAGTATTTT.

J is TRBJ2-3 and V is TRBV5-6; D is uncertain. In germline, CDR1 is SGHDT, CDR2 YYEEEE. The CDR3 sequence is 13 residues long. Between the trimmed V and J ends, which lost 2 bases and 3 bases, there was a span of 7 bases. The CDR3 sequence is CASSFQMTDTQYF. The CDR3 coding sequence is TGTGCCAGCAGCTTTCAGATGACAGATACGCAGTATTTT.

This CDR3 is CSVEGTGEGTDTQYF. In DNA, the CDR3 is TGCAGCGTTGAAGGGACAGGGGAAGGTACAGATACGCAGTATTTT. This chain joins TRBV29-1 and TRBJ2-3, with 9 bases lining up with TRBD1. This CDR3 is built from 15 residues. V lost 1 base and J lost 3; bases outside the gene matches: 5. Germline-derived CDR1 and CDR2 are SQVTM and ANQGSEA.

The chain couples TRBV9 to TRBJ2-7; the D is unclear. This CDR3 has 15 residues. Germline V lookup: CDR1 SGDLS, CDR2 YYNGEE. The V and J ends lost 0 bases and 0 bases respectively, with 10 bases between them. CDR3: CASSVGGLSSYEQYF. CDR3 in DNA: TGTGCCAGCAGCGTAGGAGGTCTGAGCTCCTACGAGCAGTACTTC.

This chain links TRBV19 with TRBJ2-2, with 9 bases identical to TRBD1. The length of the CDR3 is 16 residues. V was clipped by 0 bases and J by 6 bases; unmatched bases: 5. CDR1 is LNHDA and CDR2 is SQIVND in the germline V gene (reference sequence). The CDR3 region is CASSIDGTGLSGELFF. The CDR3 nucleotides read TGTGCCAGTAGTATAGATGGGACAGGGCTCTCCGGGGAGCTGTTTTTT.

The CDR3 region is CASSLALATSGELFF. CDR3 coding DNA: TGTGCCAGCAGCTTAGCGCTAGCTACCAGCGGGGAGCTGTTTTTT. The genes are TRBV7-9 and TRBJ2-2; D may be TRBD2 (5 bases). Trimming pared 0 bases from V and 7 bases from J, leaving 12 bases between. Germline assignment: CDR1 SEHNR and CDR2 FQNEAQ (reference sequence). This CDR3 has 15 amino acids. The full variable domain, with the rest looked up from reference TRBV7-9 and TRBJ2-2, is DTGVSQNPRHKITKRGQNVTFRCDPISEHNRLYWYRQTLGQGPEFLTYFQNEAQLEKSRLLSDRFSAERPKGSFSTLEIQRTEQGDSAMYLCASSLALATSGELFFGEGSRLTVL.

CDR3 residues: CASSKTGVNQPQHF. CDR3 nucleotide sequence: TGTGCCAGCAGCAAGACAGGGGTTAATCAGCCCCAGCATTTT. The chain carries TRBV6-1 and TRBJ1-5, with TRBD1 identical over 8 bases. There are 14 residues in the CDR3. Germline V gives CDR1 MNHNS, CDR2 SASEGT. The V gene end was trimmed by 6 bases and the J gene end by 4 bases; junction bases not matched to a gene: 5.

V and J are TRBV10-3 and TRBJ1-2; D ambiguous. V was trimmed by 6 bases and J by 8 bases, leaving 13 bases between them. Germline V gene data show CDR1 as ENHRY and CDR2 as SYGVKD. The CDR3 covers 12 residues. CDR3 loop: CAISLSEGGYTF. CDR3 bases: TGTGCCATCAGCCTGTCTGAGGGCGGCTACACCTTC.

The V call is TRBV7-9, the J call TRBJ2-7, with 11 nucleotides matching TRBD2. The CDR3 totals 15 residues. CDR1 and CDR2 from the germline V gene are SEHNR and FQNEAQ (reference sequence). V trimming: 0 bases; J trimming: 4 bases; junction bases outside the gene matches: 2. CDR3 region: CASSLAGLAAYEQYF. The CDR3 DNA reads TGTGCCAGCAGCTTAGCGGGACTAGCGGCGTACGAGCAGTACTTC.

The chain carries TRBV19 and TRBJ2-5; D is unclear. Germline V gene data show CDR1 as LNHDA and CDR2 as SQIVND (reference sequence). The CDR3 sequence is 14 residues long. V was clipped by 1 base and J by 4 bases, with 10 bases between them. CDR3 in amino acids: CASSIVPRGETQYF. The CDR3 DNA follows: TGTGCCAGTAGTATAGTCCCTAGAGGAGAGACCCAGTACTTC.

CDR3 residues: CASSEGTGQGIETQYF. The CDR3 coding sequence is TGTGCCAGCAGTGAAGGGACAGGGCAAGGTATAGAGACCCAGTACTTC. The V call is TRBV6-1, the J call TRBJ2-5; 8 positions match TRBD1. Trimming cost V 1 base and J 4 bases; bases outside gene matches: 8. Germline CDR1 reads MNHNS; CDR2 reads SASEGT. The CDR3 spans 16 residues.

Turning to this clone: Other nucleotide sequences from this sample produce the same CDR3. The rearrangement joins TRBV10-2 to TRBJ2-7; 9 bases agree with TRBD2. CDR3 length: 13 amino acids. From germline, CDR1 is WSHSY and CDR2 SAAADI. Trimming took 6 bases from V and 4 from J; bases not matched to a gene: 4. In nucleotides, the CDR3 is TGCGCCAGCAGGACTAGCGGTTCTTACGAGCAGTACTTC. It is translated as CASRTSGSYEQYF.

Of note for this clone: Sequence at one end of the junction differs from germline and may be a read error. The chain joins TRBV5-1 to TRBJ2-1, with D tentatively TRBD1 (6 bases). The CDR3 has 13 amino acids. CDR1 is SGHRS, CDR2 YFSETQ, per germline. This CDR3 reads CASRLGAKDEQFF. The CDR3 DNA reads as TGCGCCAGCAGGTTGGGGGCTAAGGATGAGCAGTTCTTC.

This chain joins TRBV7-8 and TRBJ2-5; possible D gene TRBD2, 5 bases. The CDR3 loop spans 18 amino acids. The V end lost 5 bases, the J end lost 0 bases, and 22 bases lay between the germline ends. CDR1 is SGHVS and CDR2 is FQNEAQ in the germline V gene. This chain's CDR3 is CASSPIYSAEPNQETQYF. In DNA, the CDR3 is TGTGCCAGCAGCCCCATATACTCAGCGGAACCCAACCAAGAGACCCAGTACTTC.

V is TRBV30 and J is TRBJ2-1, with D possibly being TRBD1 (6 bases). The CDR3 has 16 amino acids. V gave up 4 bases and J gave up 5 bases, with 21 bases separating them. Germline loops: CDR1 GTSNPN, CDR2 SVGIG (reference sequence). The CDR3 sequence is CAWTRQTGLGNNEQFF. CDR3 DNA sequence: TGTGCCTGGACCAGGCAGACAGGCCTCGGGAACAATGAGCAGTTCTTC. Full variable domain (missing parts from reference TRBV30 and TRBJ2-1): SQTIHQWPATLVQPVGSPLSLECTVEGTSNPNLYWYRQAAGRGLQLLFYSVGIGQISSEVPQNLSASRPQDRQFILSSKKLLLSDSGFYLCAWTRQTGLGNNEQFFGPGTRLTVL.

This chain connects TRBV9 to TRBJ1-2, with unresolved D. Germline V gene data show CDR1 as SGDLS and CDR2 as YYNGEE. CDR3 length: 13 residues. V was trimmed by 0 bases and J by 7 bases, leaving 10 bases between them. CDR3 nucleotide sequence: TGTGCCAGCAGCGTAGTAACCGGGTTTGGCTACACCTTC. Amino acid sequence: CASSVVTGFGYTF.